This record covers a single T cell receptor (beta chain). These data belong to a study of T cell responses to AZD1222 COVID-19 vaccine. The V and J ends lost 4 bases and 4 bases respectively, with 10 bases between them. Germline-derived CDR1 and CDR2 are LGHDT and YNNKEL (reference sequence). The CDR3 length is 13 residues. Here immunoSEQ multiplex PCR was the method, and the copy in TCRdb shows in-frame clones only, minus some. Among some 250,000 clones listed, 94% were seen once. The TCR was taken from an adult who received the AZD1222 COVID-19 vaccine. The sample here was peripheral blood, taken 28 days after the second AZD1222 dose. The J gene is TRBJ1-2, the V gene TRBV3-1 (or the pseudogene TRBV3-2); D unresolved. The CDR3 loop reads CASSPNLPYGYTF. DNA for the CDR3: TGTGCCAGCAGCCCGAACCTCCCCTATGGCTACACCTTC.